This T cell receptor (beta chain) was recovered during a study of blood T cell repertoires in COVID-19. Study-level information: Some COVID-19 samples were acute and others convalescent; all came from the United States, Italy and Spain. Nucleic acid was either cDNA or gDNA, and it came from T cells, B-cell-depleted T cells, or PBMCs.

In the original analysis: Researchers report that nucleated cell counts were estimated from reference gene primer amplification. Only in-frame clones appear in the TCRdb table, and some are missing; sequencing was by immunoSEQ multiplex PCR. That table supplies the V and J calls and clone size; D and trimming were determined from the DNA. The table shows fewer than 300,000 clones, with less than 85% occurring only once. CDR1 is SEHNR, CDR2 FQNEAQ, per germline (reference sequence). Trimming took off 3 bases at V and 0 bases at J, with 15 bases between the two ends. The CDR3 sequence is 17 residues long.

The chain carries TRBV7-9 and TRBJ1-5; possible D gene TRBD1, 6 bases. The sequence came from a woman younger than 35 with acute or convalescent COVID-19. Source material: peripheral blood. CDR3 DNA sequence: TGTGCCAGCAGCTTGCCGGGGACATCCTATAGCAATCAGCCCCAGCATTTT. Translating gives CASSLPGTSYSNQPQHF.